Each of the 24 T cell receptor beta chains below was sequenced from the same sample in a study of cytomegalovirus exposure and HLA in healthy donors. The PCR ran on 60 Vbeta and 13 Jbeta primers. Using immunoSEQ multiplex PCR, the repertoire was profiled, and TCRdb retains in-frame clones only, with some absent. The sample lists approximately 100,000 clones, approximately 70% occurring once. The source material was PBMCs. These receptors were taken from a man aged 25 to 40 in good health and CMV-seropositive.

J is TRBJ2-3 and V is TRBV6-6; 9 bases line up with TRBD1. V shed 5 bases and J 3 bases; nucleotides not matched to a gene: 0. CDR3 length equals 13 residues. Germline V gene data show CDR1 as MNHNY and CDR2 as SVGAGI (reference sequence). CDR3 sequence (DNA): TGTGCCAGCAGTGGACAGGGGACAGATACGCAGTATTTT. Its protein is CASSGQGTDTQYF.

The chain uses TRBV5-5 and TRBJ1-6; D not certain. The V gene's germline CDR1 is SGHKS and CDR2 YYEKEE (reference sequence). V lost 2 bases, J lost 7 bases, and 10 bases lay in between. The CDR3 is 14 residues long. Here the CDR3 reads CASSFQNVNSPLHF. The CDR3, as DNA: TGTGCCAGCAGCTTTCAGAACGTCAATTCACCCCTCCACTTT.

This clone was observed once. This rearrangement joins TRBV11-1 to TRBJ2-1, with a weak D call TRBD1 (5 bases). The CDR3 has 15 amino acids. Trimming cost V 5 bases and J 8 bases, with 19 bases left between them. Germline values: CDR1 SGHAT, CDR2 FQDESV (reference sequence). CDR3 in amino acids: CASSLLRLGADEQFF. As DNA, the CDR3 is TGTGCCAGCAGCCTTTTACGGCTAGGGGCGGATGAGCAGTTCTTC.

The chain carries TRBV11-2 and TRBJ1-5; 8 positions agree with TRBD1. Trimming removed 4 bases from V and 2 bases from J; junction bases left unmatched: 4. This CDR3 comprises 15 residues. In germline, CDR1 is SGHAT, CDR2 FQNNGV. CDR3 sequence reads: CASSWTGQGNQPQHF. DNA for the CDR3: TGTGCCAGCAGCTGGACGGGACAGGGCAATCAGCCCCAGCATTTT.

This rearrangement joins TRBV5-1 to TRBJ1-4; TRBD1 matches 7 bases. CDR1 is SGHRS, CDR2 YFSETQ, per germline. The length of the CDR3 is 16 residues. The junction had 11 bases not matched to a gene; V was cut back by 1 base and J by 8 bases. CDR3 region: CASSLSVGRGKEKLFF. Written as DNA, the CDR3 is TGCGCCAGCAGCTTGAGTGTTGGCAGGGGGAAGGAAAAACTGTTTTTT.

This sequence joins TRBV15 and TRBJ2-2, with D possibly being TRBD2 (6 bases). CDR3 length: 13 residues. Germline V CDR1 and CDR2: LNHNV, YYDKDF (reference sequence). V lost 8 bases to trimming and J lost 2 bases, with 9 bases between them. CDR3 DNA: TGTGCCACCCTCGGGGGTAACACCGGGGAGCTGTTTTTT. It is translated as CATLGGNTGELFF. Variable domain in full (rest from reference TRBV15 and TRBJ2-2): DAMVIQNPRYQVTQFGKPVTLSCSQTLNHNVMYWYQQKSSQAPKLLFHYYDKDFNNEADTPDNFQSRRPNTSFCFLDIRSPGLGDTAMYLCATLGGNTGELFFGEGSRLTVL.

The chain joins TRBV11-2 to TRBJ2-7, with D perhaps TRBD1 (6 bases). The germline V gene encodes CDR1 SGHAT and CDR2 FQNNGV. Trimming stripped 4 bases from V and 6 bases from J, with 16 bases between. This CDR3 spans 14 amino acids. The DNA of the CDR3 is TGTGCCAGCAGCTCCCTAAGGGGGTTGGGCGAGCAGTACTTC. This sequence encodes CASSSLRGLGEQYF. The whole variable domain, remainder taken from reference TRBV11-2 and TRBJ2-7, is EAGVAQSPRYKIIEKRQSVAFWCNPISGHATLYWYQQILGQGPKLLIQFQNNGVVDDSQLPKDRFSAERLKGVDSTLKIQPAKLEDSAVYLCASSSLRGLGEQYFGPGTRLTVT.

This chain links TRBV10-3 with TRBJ2-7; the D is unclear. This CDR3 region has 12 residues. Germline V gene sequence: CDR1 ENHRY, CDR2 SYGVKD. Trimming pared 3 bases from V and 6 bases from J, leaving 9 bases between. The DNA of the CDR3 is TGTGCCATCAGTGACAGTACCCGCGAGCAGTACTTC. It encodes CAISDSTREQYF.

This clone was seen a few times. The rearrangement links TRBV2 to TRBJ1-2, with 7 bases that match TRBD1. Looked up from germline, CDR1 is SNHLY and CDR2 is FYNNEI. V lost 4 bases, J lost 6 bases, and 5 bases stayed unmatched. CDR3 length: 13 amino acids. CDR3: CASSGRQGDGYTF. The CDR3 nucleotides are TGTGCCAGCAGTGGTCGACAGGGAGATGGCTACACCTTC.

This clone has more than one count but fewer than ten. The chain recombines TRBV9 with TRBJ1-1; 8 nucleotides match TRBD1. CDR3 size: 18 residues. CDR1 is SGDLS and CDR2 is YYNGEE in the germline V gene. J gave up 3 bases and V 0 bases, and 13 bases lay outside the gene matches. The CDR3 protein is CASSVGSFPGQGHTEAFF. CDR3 bases: TGTGCCAGCAGCGTAGGATCTTTTCCCGGACAGGGACACACTGAAGCTTTCTTT.

The chain employs TRBV6-1 and TRBJ1-2; 7 bases are a match to TRBD1. The CDR3 contains 14 residues. Germline V gives CDR1 MNHNS, CDR2 SASEGT. Trimming cost V 8 bases and J 2 bases; bases outside gene matches: 8. DNA for the CDR3: TGTGCCAGCCGACCTTCACAGGGGAACTATGGCTACACCTTC. It translates to CASRPSQGNYGYTF.

This clone was detected only a few times. The chain employs TRBV5-1 and TRBJ2-7, with 12 bases matching TRBD2. The ends lost 3 bases at V and 4 bases at J; junction bases unmatched: 5. The CDR3 runs 15 residues. CDR1 is SGHRS and CDR2 is YFSETQ in the germline V gene. Written as DNA, the CDR3 is TGCGCCAGCAGCTGGTCTAGCGGGGGGGCGTACGAGCAGTACTTC. Translated: CASSWSSGGAYEQYF. Filled out from reference TRBV5-1 and TRBJ2-7, the complete variable domain reads KAGVTQTPRYLIKTRGQQVTLSCSPISGHRSVSWYQQTPGQGLQFLFEYFSETQRNKGNFPGRFSGRQFSNSRSEMNVSTLELGDSALYLCASSWSSGGAYEQYFGPGTRLTVT.

This chain uses TRBV2 with TRBJ1-5; 7 bases match TRBD1. CDR1 and CDR2 (germline): SNHLY, FYNNEI. The CDR3 is 15 residues long. Unmatched junction bases numbered 14, after V lost 5 bases and J lost 10 bases. Here the CDR3 reads CASSYGQVRVSPQHF. The CDR3 nucleotides are TGTGCCAGCAGTTACGGACAGGTTCGAGTGTCACCCCAGCATTTT.

The gene calls are TRBV7-9 and TRBJ2-7; TRBD2 matches at 9 bases. This CDR3 is 14 amino acids long. J was trimmed by 6 bases and V by 5 bases; bases with no gene match: 8. Looked up from germline, CDR1 is SEHNR and CDR2 is FQNEAQ (reference sequence). In nucleotides, the CDR3 is TGTGCCAGCAGCCCGCCGGCGGGGGGGGCCGAGCAGTACTTC. Translating it yields CASSPPAGGAEQYF.

The table lists this clone with a few counts. The CDR3 DNA reads TGCAGCGTTGAGACCGAGGAGGGGTTCTATGGCTACACCTTC. It encodes CSVETEEGFYGYTF. The rearrangement uses TRBV29-1 and TRBJ1-2; possibly TRBD1 for D (5 bases). Germline V gives CDR1 SQVTM, CDR2 ANQGSEA. The CDR3 runs 14 residues. Trimming left V 3 bases short and J 4 bases short, with 15 bases between.

The genes are TRBV9 and TRBJ2-1; 10 bases are shared with TRBD2. V dropped 0 bases and J dropped 12; count of bases not matched to a gene: 9. This CDR3 spans 15 amino acids. CDR1 is SGDLS, CDR2 YYNGEE, per germline. CDR3 region: CASSVGQRGGVGQFF. For the CDR3, the DNA is TGTGCCAGCAGCGTAGGCCAGCGGGGGGGGGTTGGGCAGTTCTTC.

The chain is built from TRBV19 and TRBJ2-7, with 12 nucleotides matching TRBD2. There are 18 residues in the CDR3. V shed 5 bases, J shed 7 bases, and the junction held 18 bases outside the gene matches. Germline values: CDR1 LNHDA, CDR2 SQIVND (reference sequence). In DNA, the CDR3 is TGTGCCAGTAGTGTCGACTCGACTAGCGGGGGCCTGATAGGTGAGCAGTACTTC. Translation: CASSVDSTSGGLIGEQYF.

This clone was seen a handful of times. The CDR3 reads CASSPQERGGGHEQFF. For the CDR3, the DNA is TGTGCCAGCTCACCGCAAGAGCGGGGGGGCGGGCATGAGCAGTTCTTC. The chain carries TRBV18 and TRBJ2-1; 10 bases are a match to TRBD2. CDR3 length: 16 amino acids. With 3 bases clipped from V and 8 bases from J, the junction kept 10 bases outside the gene matches. Germline V gene data show CDR1 as KGHSH and CDR2 as LQKENI.

This chain joins TRBV19 and TRBJ2-2, with 7 bases fitting TRBD1. The CDR3 spans 16 residues. The germline V gene has CDR1 LNHDA and CDR2 SQIVND (reference sequence). Trimming at V came to 6 bases and at J to 1 base, leaving 8 bases not matched to a gene. CDR3 nucleotide sequence: TGTGCCAGTAGCGAAACCGGGACAGTGAACACCGGGGAGCTGTTTTTT. Amino acid sequence: CASSETGTVNTGELFF. The whole variable domain, remainder taken from reference TRBV19 and TRBJ2-2, is DGGITQSPKYLFRKEGQNVTLSCEQNLNHDAMYWYRQDPGQGLRLIYYSQIVNDFQKGDIAEGYSVSREKKESFPLTVTSAQKNPTAFYLCASSETGTVNTGELFFGEGSRLTVL.

About this clone: At one end, the junction sequence differs from germline, possibly due to a read error. The chain recombines TRBV6-1 with TRBJ1-4, with 9 positions matching TRBD1. This CDR3 is built from 19 residues. CDR1 is MNHNS and CDR2 is SASEGT in the germline V gene. The CDR3, as DNA: TGTGCCAGCAGTGCTCTTCGGTACAGGGGGCATGGCGTTAATGAAAAACTGCTTTTT. Its protein is CASSALRYRGHGVNEKLLF.

This clone has just a few counts. The rearrangement links TRBV2 to TRBJ1-2; 8 bases are a match to TRBD1. Germline assignment: CDR1 SNHLY and CDR2 FYNNEI. The CDR3 totals 13 residues. V lost 7 bases, J lost 5 bases, and 6 bases stayed unmatched. CDR3 sequence: CASKPGQAYGYTF. CDR3 nucleotide sequence: TGTGCCAGCAAGCCGGGACAGGCTTATGGCTACACCTTC.

This chain uses TRBV5-4 with TRBJ1-2, with TRBD1 as a possible D gene (5 bases). This CDR3 spans 15 amino acids. The ends were cut back, 3 bases at V and 2 bases at J, with 14 bases in the middle. From germline, CDR1 is SGHNT and CDR2 YYREEE (reference sequence). CDR3 sequence reads: CASSSPRDWNYGYTF. The CDR3, as DNA: TGTGCCAGCAGCTCCCCCCGGGACTGGAACTATGGCTACACCTTC.

This chain uses TRBV6-5 with TRBJ2-1; 11 positions agree with TRBD2. J was trimmed by 4 bases and V by 4 bases; bases with no gene match: 0. The CDR3 covers 14 residues. The germline CDR1 and CDR2 sequences are MNHEY and SVGAGI. The CDR3 sequence: CASSLAGGYNEQFF. CDR3 nucleotide sequence: TGTGCCAGCAGTTTAGCGGGGGGGTACAATGAGCAGTTCTTC.

The genes are TRBV4-2 and TRBJ2-5; perhaps TRBD1 as D (6 bases). The J call may be wrong; the DNA end is better matched by TRBJ2-7. The CDR3 has 15 amino acids. Germline loops: CDR1 LGHNA, CDR2 YNFKEQ. The CDR3 protein is CASSHQGLATYEQYF. CDR3 nucleotides: TGTGCCAGCAGCCACCAGGGGCTAGCCACCTACGAGCAGTACTTC.